The clone carrying this T cell receptor delta chain was picked up a small number of times. Its matching antigen is unknown. This specimen belongs to a study of Vδ1+ human thymocytes. Findings and limits, study-wide: Highly polyclonal TRG and TRD repertoires with Gaussian CDR3 length distributions appeared in thymus.

There are 16 residues in the CDR3. Germline V gene lookup returns CDR1 TSWWSYY and CDR2 QGS. Trimming at V came to 0 bases and at J to 3 bases, leaving 7 bases not matched to a gene. Extracted RNA was reverse transcribed into cDNA. Pooled V-gene forward primers with one constant-region reverse primer generated the CDR3 amplicons by multiplex PCR. TCRdb fed the multiplex PCR reads to CATT. The profile shows 54,000 or so delta-chain clones, around 15% of them singletons. The receptor was isolated from a boy in the first two years of life who had congenital heart surgery. The chain recombines TRDV1 with TRDJ1; 7 positions agree with TRDD3. Sequencing was done on a sample of Vdelta1+ gamma-delta thymocytes from the thymus. Subset: FACS-sorted CD3+ TCRalphabeta- TCRVdelta1+ TCRVdelta2- thymocytes. CDR3 residues: CALGELDLGASDKLIF. CDR3 DNA sequence: TGTGCTCTTGGGGAACTCGATCTGGGGGCTTCCGATAAACTCATCTTT.